Listed here are 26 T cell receptor beta chains from one sample, sequenced in a study of T-cell reconstitution after alpha-beta-depleted transplantation in children. Preparing the TCRbeta library involved the use of unique molecular identifiers. A single record per CDR3 protein comes from TCRdb applying MiXCR to the PCR reads. The sample yields 90,000 to 95,000 distinct CDR3 sequences, 9% to 15% seen once. Specimen: PBMCs from the stem cell graft donor, collected from the stem cell graft. The receptors here all came from a human donor who donated a stem cell graft to a child with inherited bone marrow failure.

In this sample, this clonotype turned up many times. V is TRBV6-1 and J is TRBJ2-5; TRBD2 aligns across 13 bases. The germline V gene encodes CDR1 MNHNS and CDR2 SASEGT. J was trimmed by 11 bases and V by 6 bases; bases with no gene match: 15. The CDR3 is 16 residues long. The CDR3 region is CASSLLISGTSGEQYF. CDR3 sequence (DNA): TGTGCCAGCAGCTTGCTAATATCCGGGACTAGCGGGGAACAGTACTTC.

This chain connects TRBV19 to TRBJ1-1, with D perhaps matching TRBD1 (5 bases). Germline-derived CDR1 and CDR2 are LNHDA and SQIVND (reference sequence). V shed 10 bases and J shed 9 bases, with 24 bases lying between them. The CDR3 is 14 residues long. For the CDR3, the DNA is TGTGCCACCCCCCCGCCAGGAGGGGTTGGAAAAGCTTTCTTT. Translated, it gives CATPPPGGVGKAFF.

The chain uses TRBV27 and TRBJ2-5, with D hard to call. The CDR3 extends over 13 amino acids. CDR1 and CDR2 from the germline V gene are MNHEY and SMNVEV (reference sequence). Trimming left V 5 bases short and J 3 bases short, with 10 bases between. The CDR3 is CASSATLEETQYF. The CDR3, as DNA: TGTGCCAGCAGTGCCACCCTCGAAGAGACCCAGTACTTC.

The chain combines TRBV7-9 with TRBJ1-3; D remains ambiguous. The V end was cut by 5 bases, the J end by 0 bases, with 8 bases between. Germline loops: CDR1 SEHNR, CDR2 FQNEAQ (reference sequence). The CDR3 sequence is 14 residues long. The CDR3 reads CASSLLDSGNTIYF. Written as DNA, the CDR3 is TGTGCCAGCAGCCTTTTGGACTCTGGAAACACCATATATTTT.

The chain employs TRBV18 and TRBJ2-7; D is ambiguous. V was cut by 0 bases and J by 1 base, with 13 bases left in between. The germline V gene encodes CDR1 KGHSH and CDR2 LQKENI. The CDR3 runs 16 residues. As DNA, the CDR3 is TGTGCCAGCTCACCACCGGTTCGGCAACCATCCTACGAGCAGTACTTC. As protein: CASSPPVRQPSYEQYF.

This clonotype was seen more than once but under ten times. J is TRBJ1-5 and V is TRBV28, with D uncertain. From germline, CDR1 is MDHEN and CDR2 SYDVKM. This CDR3 is built from 12 residues. Trimming took 0 bases from V and 4 from J, leaving 1 base between them. The CDR3 region is CASSLWNQPQHF. CDR3 DNA sequence: TGTGCCAGCAGTTTATGGAATCAGCCCCAGCATTTT.

This chain links TRBV19 with TRBJ2-2; no firm D call. V lost 9 bases to trimming and J lost 8 bases, with 16 bases between them. Germline loops: CDR1 LNHDA, CDR2 SQIVND (reference sequence). The CDR3 runs 13 residues. The CDR3 DNA reads TGTGCCAGCCAAATACCCCCCGGAGGGGAGCTGTTTTTT. This sequence encodes CASQIPPGGELFF.

Ten or more counts support this clonotype. This chain connects TRBV29-1 to TRBJ1-5; TRBD1 agrees at 7 bases. CDR1 is SQVTM and CDR2 is ANQGSEA in the germline V gene. This CDR3 spans 13 amino acids. Trimming took 5 bases from V and 4 from J; bases not matched to a gene: 5. The CDR3 nucleotides read TGCAGCGTTTACAGGGGTAGGAATCAGCCCCAGCATTTT. As protein: CSVYRGRNQPQHF.

The genes are TRBV5-4 and TRBJ2-7; D gene unclear. Between the trimmed V and J ends, which lost 1 base and 0 bases, there was a span of 8 bases. This CDR3 is 14 amino acids long. Germline CDR1 reads SGHNT; CDR2 reads YYREEE (reference sequence). CDR3 sequence: CASSLKSSSYEQYF. Here the CDR3 DNA reads TGTGCCAGCAGCTTGAAGTCGAGCTCCTACGAGCAGTACTTC.

This clonotype was picked up many times. This rearrangement joins TRBV5-1 to TRBJ1-1; 12 nucleotides align to TRBD1. The ends lost 2 bases at V and 4 bases at J; junction bases unmatched: 6. The CDR3 contains 16 residues. Germline CDR1 reads SGHRS; CDR2 reads YFSETQ. The CDR3 reads CASSLGTGGASTEAFF. The DNA for the CDR3 is TGCGCCAGCAGCTTAGGGACAGGGGGCGCATCCACTGAAGCTTTCTTT. Variable domain in full (rest from reference TRBV5-1 and TRBJ1-1): KAGVTQTPRYLIKTRGQQVTLSCSPISGHRSVSWYQQTPGQGLQFLFEYFSETQRNKGNFPGRFSGRQFSNSRSEMNVSTLELGDSALYLCASSLGTGGASTEAFFGQGTRLTVV.

This clonotype was counted many times. The chain combines TRBV4-3 with TRBJ2-7; tentatively, D is TRBD1 (8 bases). Trimming took 3 bases from V and 7 from J, leaving 19 bases between them. CDR3 length: 15 residues. Germline V gene data show CDR1 as LGHNA and CDR2 as YSLEER. The CDR3, as DNA: TGCGCCAGCAGCCAGACTTTTACAGGGGGGGATGAGCAGTACTTC. Its protein is CASSQTFTGGDEQYF.

This clonotype was seen repeatedly, ten times or more. The rearrangement links TRBV5-1 to TRBJ2-2, with unresolved D. Trimming pared 0 bases from V and 7 bases from J, leaving 16 bases between. Germline CDR1 and CDR2: SGHRS and YFSETQ. The CDR3 has 16 amino acids. Written as DNA, the CDR3 is TGCGCCAGCAGCTTGGGGTTGAGTGATCGGGTCGGGGAGCTGTTTTTT. This sequence encodes CASSLGLSDRVGELFF.

Notes on this clonotype: Being one base from a much bigger clone, this may be a read error. V and J are TRBV6-1 and TRBJ1-2, with D possibly being TRBD1 (6 bases). Trimming took off 2 bases at V and 6 bases at J, with 16 bases between the two ends. Germline V gene lookup returns CDR1 MNHNS and CDR2 SASEGT. There are 15 residues in the CDR3. CDR3 sequence reads: CASSEYLGGPDGYTF. CDR3 in DNA: TGTGCCAGCAGTGAATATCTGGGGGGGCCGGATGGCTACACCTTC.

In this sample, this clonotype turned up many times. The CDR3 spells CASSLAISGDTQYF. The CDR3 DNA reads as TGCGCCAGCAGCTTGGCCATAAGTGGAGATACGCAGTATTTT. The chain couples TRBV5-1 to TRBJ2-3; D remains ambiguous. V dropped 0 bases and J dropped 5 bases, with 10 bases sitting between them. Germline V gives CDR1 SGHRS, CDR2 YFSETQ. The CDR3 contains 14 residues.

This clonotype turned up a few times. V usage is TRBV6-1 and J usage is TRBJ1-2; D is ambiguous. This CDR3 is 12 amino acids long. Germline values: CDR1 MNHNS, CDR2 SASEGT. V lost 5 bases to trimming and J lost 4 bases, with 8 bases between them. CDR3 amino acids: CASSNRIYGYTF. The CDR3 coding sequence is TGTGCCAGCAGTAACCGCATCTATGGCTACACCTTC.

This clonotype showed up many times. The chain employs TRBV6-5 and TRBJ1-1; the D gene is possibly TRBD1 (5 bases). Trimming removed 0 bases from V and 0 bases from J, with 11 bases in between. This CDR3 region has 16 residues. Germline assignment: CDR1 MNHEY and CDR2 SVGAGI. Here the CDR3 DNA reads TGTGCCAGCAGTTACTCGATTGGACACTTGAACACTGAAGCTTTCTTT. It codes for CASSYSIGHLNTEAFF.

This clonotype was seen at least ten times. The chain carries TRBV28 and TRBJ1-2; D is unresolved. CDR3 size: 12 residues. CDR1 is MDHEN, CDR2 SYDVKM, per germline. The V and J ends lost 8 bases and 0 bases respectively, with 7 bases between them. CDR3 in amino acids: CASGPTNYGYTF. CDR3 coding DNA: TGTGCCAGCGGTCCGACTAACTATGGCTACACCTTC.

This clonotype was detected ten times or more. The chain employs TRBV28 and TRBJ2-2; no firm D call. Trimming removed 3 bases at V and 1 base at J, with 12 bases between. CDR1 is MDHEN, CDR2 SYDVKM, per germline. This CDR3 has 16 residues. The CDR3 loop reads CASSLASPLNTGELFF. DNA for the CDR3: TGTGCCAGCAGTTTGGCCTCACCTTTGAACACCGGGGAGCTGTTTTTT.

This clonotype appeared many times. The V call is TRBV27, the J call TRBJ2-5; D remains unclear. CDR3 size: 14 residues. CDR1 is MNHEY, CDR2 SMNVEV, per germline (reference sequence). Trimming shortened V by 4 bases and J by 4 bases, and 13 bases separated the two germline ends. The DNA of the CDR3 is TGTGCCAGCAGTTCCCACTCCACGGGAGAGACCCAGTACTTC. Its protein product is CASSSHSTGETQYF.

The table lists this clonotype with many counts. This chain links TRBV12-3 or TRBV12-4 with TRBJ2-7, with D uncertain. V shed 2 bases and J shed 6 bases, with 11 bases lying between them. This CDR3 spans 13 amino acids. The CDR3, as DNA: TGTGCCAGCAGTTTATCGGCAGCTGGCGAGCAGTACTTC. This encodes CASSLSAAGEQYF.

This clonotype has at least ten counts. The chain carries TRBV5-1 and TRBJ2-5; 7 nucleotides match TRBD2. V shed 0 bases and J 1 base; nucleotides not matched to a gene: 3. The CDR3 runs to 15 residues. Germline lookup yields CDR1 SGHRS and CDR2 YFSETQ. This chain's CDR3 is CASSLDPSGQETQYF. For the CDR3, the DNA is TGCGCCAGCAGCTTGGACCCTAGCGGCCAAGAGACCCAGTACTTC. The variable domain in full, completed from reference TRBV5-1 and TRBJ2-5, reads KAGVTQTPRYLIKTRGQQVTLSCSPISGHRSVSWYQQTPGQGLQFLFEYFSETQRNKGNFPGRFSGRQFSNSRSEMNVSTLELGDSALYLCASSLDPSGQETQYFGPGTRLLVL.

The sample holds many counts of this clonotype. The rearrangement links TRBV6-1 to TRBJ2-1; the D gene could be TRBD1 or TRBD2 (6 bases each). Trimming shortened V by 8 bases and J by 13 bases, and 15 bases separated the two germline ends. Germline loops: CDR1 MNHNS, CDR2 SASEGT. The CDR3 contains 11 residues. This chain's CDR3 is CASRGGTRQFF. CDR3 in DNA: TGTGCCAGCCGAGGGGGGACACGACAGTTCTTC.

This clonotype appeared many times. The chain recombines TRBV5-5 with TRBJ1-4; D perhaps matches TRBD1 (5 bases). The ends were cut back, 3 bases at V and 8 bases at J, with 11 bases in the middle. The CDR3 is 13 residues long. Germline V lookup: CDR1 SGHKS, CDR2 YYEKEE (reference sequence). CDR3 DNA: TGTGCCAGCAGCTCAGGGTTTGGCGAAAAACTGTTTTTT. It translates to CASSSGFGEKLFF.

The table lists this clonotype with many counts. The genes are TRBV7-2 and TRBJ1-6; no clear D gene. V lost 1 base and J 4 bases, leaving 5 bases between the germline ends. The germline CDR1 and CDR2 sequences are SGHTA and FQGNSA. This CDR3 spans 14 amino acids. The CDR3 DNA is TGTGCCAGCAGCTTAGGTGTATATAATTCACCCCTCCACTTT. Its translation: CASSLGVYNSPLHF.

In its sample, this clonotype was seen many times. The J gene is TRBJ2-1, the V gene TRBV3-1, with unresolved D. Trimming shortened V by 1 base and J by 10 bases, and 5 bases separated the two germline ends. This CDR3 region has 11 residues. Germline loops: CDR1 LGHDT, CDR2 YNNKEL (reference sequence). CDR3 residues: CASSQVGEQFF. The CDR3 DNA reads TGTGCCAGCAGCCAAGTGGGAGAGCAGTTCTTC.

V and J are TRBV9 and TRBJ1-6, with TRBD1 matching over 10 bases. The CDR3 runs to 15 residues. The V and J ends lost 6 bases and 9 bases, in that order; junction bases with no gene match: 9. Germline CDR1 SGDLS, CDR2 YYNGEE. The CDR3 loop reads CASNRQGAVGSPLHF. In nucleotides, the CDR3 is TGTGCCAGCAACCGACAGGGGGCTGTGGGTTCACCCCTCCACTTT.